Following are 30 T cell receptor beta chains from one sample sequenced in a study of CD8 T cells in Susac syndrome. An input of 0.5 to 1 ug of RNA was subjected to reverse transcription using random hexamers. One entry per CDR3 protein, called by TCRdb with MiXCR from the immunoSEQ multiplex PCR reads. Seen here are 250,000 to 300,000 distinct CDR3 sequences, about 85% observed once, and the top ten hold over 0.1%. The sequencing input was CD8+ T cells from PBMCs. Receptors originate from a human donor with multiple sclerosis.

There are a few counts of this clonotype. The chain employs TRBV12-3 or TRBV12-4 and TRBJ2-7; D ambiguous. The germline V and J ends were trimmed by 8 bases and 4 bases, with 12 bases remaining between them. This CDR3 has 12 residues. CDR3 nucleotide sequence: TGTGCCAGCGCCGTAGGCTCTTACGAGCAGTACTTC. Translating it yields CASAVGSYEQYF.

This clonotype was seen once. This CDR3 reads CASSLAMVWGAQETQYF. As DNA, the CDR3 is TGTGCCAGCAGCTTAGCTATGGTCTGGGGGGCTCAAGAGACCCAGTACTTC. This rearrangement joins TRBV7-8 to TRBJ2-5; D is possibly TRBD1 or TRBD2 (6 bases each). Trimming took 0 bases from V and 2 from J, leaving 16 bases between them. The germline gives CDR1 SGHVS, CDR2 FQNEAQ. The CDR3 is 17 amino acids.

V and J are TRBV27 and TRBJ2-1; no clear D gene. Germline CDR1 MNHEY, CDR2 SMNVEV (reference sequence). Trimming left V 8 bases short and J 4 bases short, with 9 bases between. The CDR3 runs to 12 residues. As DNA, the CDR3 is TGTGCCAGCGGCTCTTATTACAATGAGCAGTTCTTC. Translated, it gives CASGSYYNEQFF.

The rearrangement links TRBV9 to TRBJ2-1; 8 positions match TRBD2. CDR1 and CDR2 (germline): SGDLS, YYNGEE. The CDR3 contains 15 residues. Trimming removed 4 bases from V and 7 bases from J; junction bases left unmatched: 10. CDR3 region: CASSPGLAAGNEQFF. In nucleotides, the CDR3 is TGTGCCAGCAGCCCAGGACTAGCTGCCGGAAATGAGCAGTTCTTC.

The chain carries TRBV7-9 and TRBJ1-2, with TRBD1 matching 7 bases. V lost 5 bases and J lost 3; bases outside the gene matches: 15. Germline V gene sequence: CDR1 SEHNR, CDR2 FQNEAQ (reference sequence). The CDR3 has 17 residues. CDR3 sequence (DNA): TGTGCCAGCAGCATCGGGGGTGACAGGGCGGAAGACTATGGCTACACCTTC. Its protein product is CASSIGGDRAEDYGYTF.

The CDR3 DNA reads TGTGCCAGCCGGAACTCGAGGGTTGTGACTGAAGCTTTCTTT. This encodes CASRNSRVVTEAFF. This chain connects TRBV12-3 or TRBV12-4 to TRBJ1-1; D gene unclear. V was trimmed by 8 bases and J by 5 bases, leaving 18 bases between them. This CDR3 comprises 14 residues.

The CDR3 region is CASSLERQGHFTDTQYF. In DNA, the CDR3 is TGTGCCAGCAGCTTAGAGAGACAGGGGCACTTCACAGATACGCAGTATTTT. The chain links TRBV7-9 to TRBJ2-3, with TRBD1 identical over 8 bases. This CDR3 spans 17 amino acids. CDR1 and CDR2 (germline): SEHNR, FQNEAQ (reference sequence). Unmatched junction bases numbered 8, after V lost 1 base and J lost 2 bases.

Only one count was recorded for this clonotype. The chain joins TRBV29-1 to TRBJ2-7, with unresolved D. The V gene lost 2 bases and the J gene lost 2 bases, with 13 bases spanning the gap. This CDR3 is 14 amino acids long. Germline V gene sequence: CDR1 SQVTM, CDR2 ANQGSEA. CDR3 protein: CSVEKPGQTYEQYF. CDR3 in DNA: TGCAGCGTTGAAAAGCCAGGCCAGACCTACGAGCAGTACTTC.

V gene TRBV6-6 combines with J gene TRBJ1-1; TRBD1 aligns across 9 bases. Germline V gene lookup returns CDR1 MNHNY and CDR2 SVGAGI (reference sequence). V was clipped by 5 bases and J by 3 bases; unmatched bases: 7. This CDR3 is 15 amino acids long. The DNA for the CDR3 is TGTGCCAGCAGTCCCCTGACAGGGGGGGACACTGAAGCTTTCTTT. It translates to CASSPLTGGDTEAFF.

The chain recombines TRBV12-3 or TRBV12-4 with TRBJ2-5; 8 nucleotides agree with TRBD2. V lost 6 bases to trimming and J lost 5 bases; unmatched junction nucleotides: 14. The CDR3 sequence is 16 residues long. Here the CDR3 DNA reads TGTGCCAGCAGCTCGAGTAGCTTGACTAGCGAGGAGACCCAGTACTTC. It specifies CASSSSSLTSEETQYF.

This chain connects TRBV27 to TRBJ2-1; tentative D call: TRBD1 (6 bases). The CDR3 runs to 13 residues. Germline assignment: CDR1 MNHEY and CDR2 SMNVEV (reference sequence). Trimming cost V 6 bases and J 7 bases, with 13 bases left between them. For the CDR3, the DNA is TGTGCCAGCAGGAGAGGACAGTATAATGAGCAGTTCTTC. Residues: CASRRGQYNEQFF.

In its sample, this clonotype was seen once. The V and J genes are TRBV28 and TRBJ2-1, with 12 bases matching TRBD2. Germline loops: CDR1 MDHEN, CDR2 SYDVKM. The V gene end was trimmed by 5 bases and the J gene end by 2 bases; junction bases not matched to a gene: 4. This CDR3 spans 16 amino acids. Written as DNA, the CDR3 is TGTGCCAGCAGTCTGGCTAGCGGGAGGGCCTACAATGAGCAGTTCTTC. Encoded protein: CASSLASGRAYNEQFF.

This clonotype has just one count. The CDR3 spells CASSLVPSGISYEQYF. CDR3 in DNA: TGCGCCAGCAGCTTGGTCCCAAGCGGGATCAGCTACGAGCAGTACTTC. The chain uses TRBV5-1 and TRBJ2-7; 7 bases agree with TRBD2. V trimming: 0 bases; J trimming: 3 bases; junction bases outside the gene matches: 9. CDR1 and CDR2 (germline): SGHRS, YFSETQ. The CDR3 loop spans 16 amino acids.

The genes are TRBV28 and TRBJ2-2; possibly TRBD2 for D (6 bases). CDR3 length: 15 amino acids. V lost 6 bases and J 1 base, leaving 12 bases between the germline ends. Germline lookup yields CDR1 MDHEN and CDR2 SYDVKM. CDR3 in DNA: TGTGCCAGCAGAGATCTAGCGATGAACACCGGGGAGCTGTTTTTT. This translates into CASRDLAMNTGELFF.

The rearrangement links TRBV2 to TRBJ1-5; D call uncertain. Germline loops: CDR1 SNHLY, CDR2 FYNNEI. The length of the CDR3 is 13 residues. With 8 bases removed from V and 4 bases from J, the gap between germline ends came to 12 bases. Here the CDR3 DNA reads TGTGCCAGCCAAGTAGGGAGGAATCAGCCCCAGCATTTT. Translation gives CASQVGRNQPQHF.

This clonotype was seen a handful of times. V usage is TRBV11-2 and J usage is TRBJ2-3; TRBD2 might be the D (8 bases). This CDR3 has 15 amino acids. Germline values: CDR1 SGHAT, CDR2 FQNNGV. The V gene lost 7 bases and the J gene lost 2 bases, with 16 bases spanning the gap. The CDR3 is CASITREGATDTQYF. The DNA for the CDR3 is TGTGCCAGCATCACCCGGGAGGGGGCCACAGATACGCAGTATTTT.

The DNA for the CDR3 is TGCGCCAGCAGCCAAGATGAGGGCGCTAGCGAGGTTAGCGGGGAGCTGTTTTTT. Protein product: CASSQDEGASEVSGELFF. The chain uses TRBV4-1 and TRBJ2-2, with D perhaps TRBD2 (6 bases). With 0 bases removed from V and 7 bases from J, the gap between germline ends came to 21 bases. This CDR3 is 18 amino acids long. The germline V gene has CDR1 MGHRA and CDR2 YSYEKL.

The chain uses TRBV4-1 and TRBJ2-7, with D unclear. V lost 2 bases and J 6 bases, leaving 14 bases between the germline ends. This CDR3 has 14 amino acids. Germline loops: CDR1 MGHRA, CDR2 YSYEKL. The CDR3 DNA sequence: TGCGCCAGCAGCCAAAATGTAGGCCCCCTCGAGCAGTACTTC. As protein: CASSQNVGPLEQYF.

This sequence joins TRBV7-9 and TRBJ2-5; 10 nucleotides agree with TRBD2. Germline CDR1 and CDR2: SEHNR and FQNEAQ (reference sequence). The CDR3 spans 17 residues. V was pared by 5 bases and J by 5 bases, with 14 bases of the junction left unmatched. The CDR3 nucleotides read TGTGCCAGCAGCCTGATCGGCGTAAGCGGGAGGGATGAGACCCAGTACTTC. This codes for CASSLIGVSGRDETQYF.

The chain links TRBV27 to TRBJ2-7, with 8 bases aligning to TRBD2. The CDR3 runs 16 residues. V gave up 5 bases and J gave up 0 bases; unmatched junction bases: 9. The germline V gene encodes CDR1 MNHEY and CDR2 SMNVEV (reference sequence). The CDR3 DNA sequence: TGTGCCAGCAGTCTATACGCAGCGGGAGACTCCTACGAGCAGTACTTC. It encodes CASSLYAAGDSYEQYF.

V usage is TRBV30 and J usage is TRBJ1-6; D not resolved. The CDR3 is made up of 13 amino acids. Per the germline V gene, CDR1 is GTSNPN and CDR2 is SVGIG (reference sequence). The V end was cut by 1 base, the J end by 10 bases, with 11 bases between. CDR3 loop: CAWSGGVGSPLHF. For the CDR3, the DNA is TGTGCCTGGAGTGGGGGAGTCGGGTCACCCCTCCACTTT.

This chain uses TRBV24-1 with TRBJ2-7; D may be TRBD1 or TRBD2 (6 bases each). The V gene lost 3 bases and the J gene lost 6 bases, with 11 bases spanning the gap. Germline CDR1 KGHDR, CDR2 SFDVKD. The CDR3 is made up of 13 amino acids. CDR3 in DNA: TGTGCCACCAGTGATCCACAGGGACTCGAGCAGTACTTC. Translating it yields CATSDPQGLEQYF.

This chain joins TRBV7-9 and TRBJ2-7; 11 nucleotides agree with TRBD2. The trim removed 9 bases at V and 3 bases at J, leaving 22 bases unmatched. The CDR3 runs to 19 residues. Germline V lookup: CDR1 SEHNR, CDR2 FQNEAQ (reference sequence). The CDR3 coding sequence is TGTGCCAGTGAGGGGATAACCGGGACTAGCGGTGGCGGGGTCTACGAGCAGTACTTC. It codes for CASEGITGTSGGGVYEQYF.

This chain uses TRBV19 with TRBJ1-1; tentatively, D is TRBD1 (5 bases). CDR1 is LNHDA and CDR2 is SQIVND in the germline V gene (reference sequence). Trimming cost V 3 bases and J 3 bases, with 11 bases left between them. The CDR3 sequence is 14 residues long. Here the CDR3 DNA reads TGTGCCAGTAGTATTTTCGGGGCTGACACTGAAGCTTTCTTT. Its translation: CASSIFGADTEAFF.

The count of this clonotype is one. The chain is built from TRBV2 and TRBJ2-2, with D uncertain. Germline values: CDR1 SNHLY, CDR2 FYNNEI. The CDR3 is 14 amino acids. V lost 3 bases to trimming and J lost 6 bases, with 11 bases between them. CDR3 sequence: CASSDRSPAGELFF. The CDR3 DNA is TGTGCCAGCAGTGATAGAAGCCCCGCCGGGGAGCTGTTTTTT.

CDR3 sequence reads: CASSLMGREQYF. The CDR3 DNA reads TGTGCCAGCAGTTTGATGGGCCGCGAGCAGTACTTC. This chain connects TRBV28 to TRBJ2-7, with D hard to call. The V gene lost 3 bases and the J gene lost 6 bases, with 9 bases spanning the gap. This CDR3 is 12 amino acids long. Germline V gives CDR1 MDHEN, CDR2 SYDVKM.

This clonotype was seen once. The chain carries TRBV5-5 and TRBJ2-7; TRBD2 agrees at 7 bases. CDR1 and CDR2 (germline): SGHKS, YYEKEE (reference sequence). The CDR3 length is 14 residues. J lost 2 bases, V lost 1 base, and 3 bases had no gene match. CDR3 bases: TGTGCCAGCAGCTTGCGACGGGGGGCCTACGAGCAGTACTTC. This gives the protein CASSLRRGAYEQYF.

In nucleotides, the CDR3 is TGTGCCAGCAGCCCCTGGCTGAACACTGAAGCTTTCTTT. The encoded protein is CASSPWLNTEAFF. The gene calls are TRBV27 and TRBJ1-1; no clear D gene. Germline loops: CDR1 MNHEY, CDR2 SMNVEV (reference sequence). The CDR3 contains 13 residues. Trimming left V 6 bases short and J 0 bases short, with 8 bases between.

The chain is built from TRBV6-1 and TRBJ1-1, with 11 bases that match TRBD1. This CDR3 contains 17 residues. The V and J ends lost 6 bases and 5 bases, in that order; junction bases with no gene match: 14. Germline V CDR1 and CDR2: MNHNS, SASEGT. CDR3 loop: CASRRTGTGGLPTEAFF. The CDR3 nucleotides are TGTGCCAGCAGGCGCACGGGGACAGGGGGTCTCCCTACTGAAGCTTTCTTT.

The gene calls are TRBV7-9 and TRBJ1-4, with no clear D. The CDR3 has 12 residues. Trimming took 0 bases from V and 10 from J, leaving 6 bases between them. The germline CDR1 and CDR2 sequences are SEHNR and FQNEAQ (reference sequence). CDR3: CASSLAESKLFF. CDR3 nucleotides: TGTGCCAGCAGCTTAGCGGAGTCAAAACTGTTTTTT.